This T cell receptor beta chain emerged from a study of blood T cell repertoires in COVID-19. Study-wide context: The United States, Italy and Spain provided the acute and convalescent COVID-19 samples. In each case, the material was cDNA or gDNA derived from T cells, B-cell-depleted T cells, or PBMCs.

Original data processing: Nucleated cell number was recorded as an estimate derived from reference gene primer amplification. Assay: immunoSEQ multiplex PCR; the TCRdb copy retains only in-frame clones and omits some. V, J and clone size are taken as reported in that table, and D and trimming were inferred from the DNA itself. This sample yields some 71,000 clones, of which almost 90% are seen a single time; 5% to 6.5% belongs to the top ten. Germline V gene data show CDR1 as MNHEY and CDR2 as SMNVEV (reference sequence). The CDR3 has 16 residues. Trimming left V 4 bases short and J 0 bases short, with 13 bases between.

V and J are TRBV27 and TRBJ2-1; D may be TRBD1 (6 bases). The sample consisted of peripheral blood. The TCR comes from a man aged 45 to 65 with acute or convalescent COVID-19. CDR3 loop: CASSSPGQSSYNEQFF. The DNA for the CDR3 is TGTGCCAGCAGTTCCCCAGGACAGAGCTCCTACAATGAGCAGTTCTTC.